These T cell receptor beta chains were read from a single sample in a study of shared clonotypes between healthy human individuals. Produced via immunoSEQ multiplex PCR; TCRdb's table is partial and in-frame only. The sample consists of a few million clones, more than 90% of them appearing once. Sequenced: naive CD4+ T cells sorted from blood. These receptors were taken from a man aged 18 to 35 in good health. The CDR3 runs from the conserved cysteine through the conserved F or W. D genes are given only for firm matches. A clone size is listed for some rows: how often the clone was seen (once, few, many), or a class if it is expanded.

d_gene	abundance	j_gene	v_gene	CDR3nt	CDR3aa
-	-	TRBJ2-7	TRBV7-9	TGTGCCAGCAGCACACACGGGCTCCCTCCCAACGAGCAGTACTTC	CASSTHGLPPNEQYF
-	-	TRBJ2-2	TRBV14	TGTGCCAGCAGCCAGGCTACTACGAACACCGGGGAGCTGTTTTTT	CASSQATTNTGELFF
TRBD2	-	TRBJ2-3	TRBV4-2	TGTGCCAGCAGCCACTCTAATGGGCGGGGGGAAACAGATACGCAGTATTTT	CASSHSNGRGETDTQYF
TRBD2	once	TRBJ2-3	TRBV4-3	TGCGCCAGCAGCCAAGCCACCCAGCGGGAGGGCCATCGGTGGTACGCAGATACGCAGTATTTT	CASSQATQREGHRWYADTQYF
TRBD2	-	TRBJ2-2	TRBV10-3	TGTGCCATTTTAGCGGGGCCGGGCACCGGGGAGCTGTTTTTT	CAILAGPGTGELFF
TRBD1	-	TRBJ2-7	TRBV18	TGTGCCAGCTCACCCGGACAGGTCTACGAGCAGTACTTC	CASSPGQVYEQYF
TRBD2	-	TRBJ2-5	TRBV27	TGTGCCAGCAGTGCTTCCGGGACTAGCGAGAGAGAGACCCAGTACTTC	CASSASGTSERETQYF
-	-	TRBJ2-5	TRBV2	TGTGCCAGCAGTCCGAAGGCCGGCCAAGAGACCCAGTACTTC	CASSPKAGQETQYF
-	-	TRBJ2-7	TRBV7-3	TGTGCCAGCAGCTTACTCCTTCGTTTCAGTTACGAGCAGTACTTC	CASSLLLRFSYEQYF
TRBD1	-	TRBJ2-7	TRBV10-2	TGCGCCAGCACTACGGACAGGGGAGCCTACGAGCAGTACTTC	CASTTDRGAYEQYF
-	-	TRBJ1-1	TRBV7-9	TGTGCCAGCAGCTTAGAAGCAGTAAACACTGAAGCTTTCTTT	CASSLEAVNTEAFF
-	once	TRBJ1-2	TRBV6-5	TGTGCCAGCAGCCTAGGGACGGCTAGGTATGGCTACACCTTC	CASSLGTARYGYTF
-	-	TRBJ2-7	TRBV18	TGTGCCAGCTCACCCGGACAGCTCCCCGAGCAGTACTTC	CASSPGQLPEQYF
TRBD2	-	TRBJ2-1	TRBV18	TGTGCCAGCTCACCCCTACGGGGGGACAATGAGCAGTTCTTC	CASSPLRGDNEQFF
TRBD2	-	TRBJ2-1	TRBV7-2	TGTGCCAGCAGCTTCCTCTCGGGGGGGGTAGGGTCGCCGTTCTTC	CASSFLSGGVGSPFF
TRBD1	-	TRBJ2-2	TRBV28	TGTGCCAGCAGGCCACAGGGGGAAGGCACCGGGGAGCTGTTTTTT	CASRPQGEGTGELFF
-	-	TRBJ2-2	TRBV28	TGTGCCAGCAGTTTAAGGGCCGCTCCCGGGGAGCTGTTTTTT	CASSLRAAPGELFF
TRBD1	-	TRBJ2-1	TRBV7-8	TGTGCCAGCAGAACGGACAGGGGGGACGAGCAGTTCTTC	CASRTDRGDEQFF
TRBD1	-	TRBJ1-2	TRBV6-1	TGTGCCAGCAGTGGGACAGGGACAGGGAGGAATAACTATGGCTACACCTTC	CASSGTGTGRNNYGYTF
TRBD2	-	TRBJ2-5	TRBV5-4	TGTGCCAGCAGCTGGAACGGACTAGTGGAGACCCAGTACTTC	CASSWNGLVETQYF
-	-	TRBJ2-7	TRBV5-1	TGCGCCAGCAGCTTGGTGCTAGCCGAGTCCTACGAGCAGTACTTC	CASSLVLAESYEQYF
-	-	TRBJ2-3	TRBV7-8	TGTGCCAGCAGCCTGACAGGAAGCACAGATACGCAGTATTTT	CASSLTGSTDTQYF
-	once	TRBJ2-7	TRBV5-8	TGTGCCAGCAGCTTCAAGATGCAGGGAATGTGGGGCGAGCAGTACTTC	CASSFKMQGMWGEQYF
-	-	TRBJ1-5	TRBV6-6	TGTGCCAGCAGTTACGGAGACTACAATCAGCCCCAGCATTTT	CASSYGDYNQPQHF
-	once	TRBJ2-2	TRBV9	TGTGCCAGCAGCGTAGCCGGAGGGACCGGGGAGCTGTTTTTT	CASSVAGGTGELFF
-	-	TRBJ1-2	TRBV30	TGTGCCTGGAGTAGGCAGGGCTCTGATGGCTACACCTTC	CAWSRQGSDGYTF
-	-	TRBJ2-7	TRBV18	TGTGCCAGCTCACTTACTAGCTACGAGCAGTACTTC	CASSLTSYEQYF
-	-	TRBJ1-6	TRBV18	TGTGCCAGCTCACCCTTACAGGGAACGGATTCACCCCTCCACTTT	CASSPLQGTDSPLHF
-	-	TRBJ2-5	TRBV30	TGTGCCTGGAGTTTTACCTTGAACCAAGAGACCCAGTACTTC	CAWSFTLNQETQYF
-	-	TRBJ2-1	TRBV5-1	TGCGCCAGCAGCTGGGGGTTCGATGAGCAGTTCTTC	CASSWGFDEQFF
TRBD1	-	TRBJ1-5	TRBV11-2	TGTGCCAGCAGCTTATCGACAGGGACTGGTCAGCCCCAGCATTTT	CASSLSTGTGQPQHF
TRBD1	-	TRBJ1-2	TRBV6-5	TGTGCCAGCAGTTCCGGGACAGGGGCCTCCAACTATGGCTACACCTTC	CASSSGTGASNYGYTF
-	-	TRBJ1-2	TRBV7-9	TGTGCCAGCAGCTGGGACGGTTATGGCTACACCTTC	CASSWDGYGYTF
-	-	TRBJ1-5	TRBV2	TGTGCCAGCAGTTATCTTTTTAATCAGCCCCAGCATTTT	CASSYLFNQPQHF
-	once	TRBJ1-1	TRBV27	TGTGCCAGCAGTTTGGGCGGGGGTTTCATGAACACTGAAGCTTTCTTT	CASSLGGGFMNTEAFF
-	-	TRBJ2-7	TRBV5-1	TGCGCCAGCAGCTTGGCGAAGCACCGGGACAACTCCTACGAGCAGTACTTC	CASSLAKHRDNSYEQYF
-	-	TRBJ1-2	TRBV9	TGTGCCAGCAGCGCCACCTCGGGGACGGGCTATGGCTACACCTTC	CASSATSGTGYGYTF
TRBD1	-	TRBJ2-3	TRBV5-1	TGCGCCAGCAGCCCTATACCGGGACAGGGAAGGACAGATACGCAGTATTTT	CASSPIPGQGRTDTQYF
-	-	TRBJ2-5	TRBV27	TGTGCCAGCAGTTTAAGAGGTCAAGAGACCCAGTACTTC	CASSLRGQETQYF
TRBD1	-	TRBJ2-7	TRBV10-3	TGTGCCATCAGTGAATCCCCTGGACAGGCGGACTCCTACGAGCAGTACTTC	CAISESPGQADSYEQYF
-	-	TRBJ1-6	TRBV6-5	TGTGCCAGCAGCAAGGGACCGTTTAATTCACCCCTCCACTTT	CASSKGPFNSPLHF
TRBD1	-	TRBJ1-3	TRBV6-5	TGTGCCAGCAGCCCCGGGACAGGGCCTGGAAACACCATATATTTT	CASSPGTGPGNTIYF
TRBD1	once	TRBJ2-7	TRBV6-5	TGTGCCAGCAGTCGGGACAGTTCCGTCGAGCAGTACTTC	CASSRDSSVEQYF
-	-	TRBJ1-6	TRBV28	TGTGCCAGTTGTTATCCCAGCTCCTATAATTCACCCCTCCACTTT	CASCYPSSYNSPLHF